This entry lists 16 T cell receptor beta chains sequenced from one sample in a study of OX40 agonist ivuxolimab in advanced cancers. The assay was immunoSEQ multiplex PCR, and TCRdb's table has in-frame clones only and misses some. The sample lists about 72,000 clones, roughly 87% seen once, with 1.3% in the top ten. This material consisted of CD4+ or CD8+ T cells sorted from blood, taken in a trial of the OX40 agonist ivuxolimab. The receptor source for this set is an adult with an advanced solid tumor such as melanoma, head and neck, liver or kidney cancer.

The gene calls are TRBV12-2 and TRBJ2-6; the D call in the table, TRBD1, was not verified against the DNA. TRBV12-2 is a listed pseudogene. The CDR3 contains 18 residues. In DNA form, the CDR3 reads TGTGCAAGTCGCCCCCGGGACAGGAGTAGCTCTGGGGCCAACGTCCTGACTTTC. Encoded protein: CASRPRDRSSSGANVLTF.

The V gene is TRBV29-1, the J gene TRBJ1-4, with 9 bases that match TRBD1. In germline, CDR1 is SQVTM, CDR2 ANQGSEA. The length of the CDR3 is 15 residues. V gave up 4 bases and J gave up 6 bases; unmatched junction bases: 9. This chain's CDR3 is CSVGVQGARDEKLFF. In DNA, the CDR3 is TGCAGCGTTGGGGTACAGGGGGCTAGGGATGAAAAACTGTTTTTT.

This clone has a single count. The V and J genes are TRBV29-1 and TRBJ1-1, with TRBD1 matching over 8 bases. The CDR3 totals 15 residues. CDR1 is SQVTM, CDR2 ANQGSEA, per germline. The V segment lost 7 bases and the J segment 0 bases; nucleotides outside the gene matches: 10. CDR3 nucleotides: TGCAGCGGCCCCGACAGGGGTCCTTTGAACACTGAAGCTTTCTTT. Encoded protein: CSGPDRGPLNTEAFF.

The chain is built from TRBV7-3 and TRBJ1-4; no reliable D call. Germline V gene data show CDR1 as SGHTA and CDR2 as FQGTGA. CDR3 length: 15 residues. V lost 6 bases and J 0 bases, leaving 11 bases between the germline ends. CDR3: CASRITPTTNEKLFF. For the CDR3, the DNA is TGTGCCAGCAGAATTACCCCAACAACTAATGAAAAACTGTTTTTT.

This rearrangement joins TRBV5-1 to TRBJ1-2; TRBD1 might be the D (6 bases). The germline CDR1 and CDR2 sequences are SGHRS and YFSETQ. The V end was cut by 1 base, the J end by 5 bases, with 15 bases between. This CDR3 contains 15 residues. CDR3 in DNA: TGCGCCAGCAGCTTGATTCTGGGGGCAAGTTATGGCTACACCTTC. Translating it yields CASSLILGASYGYTF.

This rearrangement joins TRBV20-1 to TRBJ1-4; D gene uncertain. V was clipped by 3 bases and J by 8 bases, with 7 bases between them. Germline lookup yields CDR1 DFQATT and CDR2 SNEGSKA (reference sequence). The CDR3 covers 11 residues. CDR3 DNA sequence: TGCAGTGCTAGCTGGTGGGAAAAACTGTTTTTT. This sequence encodes CSASWWEKLFF.

This clone was picked up a small number of times. The chain couples TRBV4-1 to TRBJ2-2; D is tentatively TRBD1 or TRBD2 (5 bases each). V lost 4 bases and J 6 bases, leaving 12 bases between the germline ends. CDR3 length equals 14 residues. Per the germline V gene, CDR1 is MGHRA and CDR2 is YSYEKL. CDR3 nucleotides: TGCGCCAGCAGCCGGTCCCTGGGGGCCGGGGAGCTGTTTTTT. It translates to CASSRSLGAGELFF.

V gene TRBV18 combines with J gene TRBJ2-1; D unresolved. Germline lookup yields CDR1 KGHSH and CDR2 LQKENI. The V and J ends lost 3 bases and 0 bases respectively, with 15 bases between them. The CDR3 runs 17 residues. The CDR3 DNA reads as TGTGCCAGCTCACCCCCCGGCGTCGTGAGCTCCTACAATGAGCAGTTCTTC. Translating gives CASSPPGVVSSYNEQFF.

The chain carries TRBV5-5 and TRBJ2-1; TRBD1 aligns across 7 bases. This CDR3 spans 16 amino acids. V shed 2 bases, J shed 10 bases, and the junction held 15 bases outside the gene matches. Germline loops: CDR1 SGHKS, CDR2 YYEKEE (reference sequence). CDR3 residues: CASSLILTGPAGEQFF. Written as DNA, the CDR3 is TGTGCCAGCAGCTTAATCCTGACAGGGCCCGCAGGGGAGCAGTTCTTC. Looking up the rest from reference TRBV5-5 and TRBJ2-1 gives the full variable domain: DAGVTQSPTHLIKTRGQQVTLRCSPISGHKSVSWYQQVLGQGPQFIFQYYEKEERGRGNFPDRFSARQFPNYSSELNVNALLLGDSALYLCASSLILTGPAGEQFFGPGTRLTVL.

This clone was recorded only once. This chain links TRBV6-4 with TRBJ2-7, with D unresolved. CDR1 is MRHNA, CDR2 SNTAGT, per germline. This CDR3 is 14 amino acids long. Deletions cut 2 bases from V and 5 bases from J, with 13 bases between. The CDR3 DNA reads TGTGCCAGCAGTGACAGTCAACCTCTCCACGAGCAGTACTTC. Translation gives CASSDSQPLHEQYF.

V gene TRBV10-2 combines with J gene TRBJ2-7, with TRBD2 identical over 16 bases. The ends lost 6 bases at V and 5 bases at J; junction bases unmatched: 7. CDR1 and CDR2 (germline): WSHSY, SAAADI. The CDR3 totals 16 residues. The CDR3, as DNA: TGCGCCAGCAGCTTGGGACTAGCGGGAGGGACGCACGAGCAGTACTTC. This translates into CASSLGLAGGTHEQYF.

The gene calls are TRBV5-1 and TRBJ1-1; 9 nucleotides line up with TRBD1. The CDR3 spans 14 residues. Germline CDR1 is SGHRS and CDR2 is YFSETQ. J was trimmed by 8 bases and V by 4 bases; bases with no gene match: 9. CDR3 coding DNA: TGCGCCAGCAGCCCCGACAGGGGGGGGTCCGAAGCTTTCTTT. As protein: CASSPDRGGSEAFF.

The rearrangement links TRBV29-1 to TRBJ2-1, with TRBD2 matching over 7 bases. The CDR3 totals 15 residues. Germline V gene lookup returns CDR1 SQVTM and CDR2 ANQGSEA. Trimming at V came to 5 bases and at J to 2 bases, leaving 9 bases not matched to a gene. The CDR3 spells CSVSLAALAYNEQFF. The DNA for the CDR3 is TGCAGCGTTTCCCTAGCGGCACTAGCCTACAATGAGCAGTTCTTC.

The J gene is TRBJ1-1, the V gene TRBV25-1, with 7 positions matching TRBD1. There are 14 residues in the CDR3. Germline lookup yields CDR1 MGHDK and CDR2 SYGVNS. With V trimmed by 7 bases and J by 5 bases, 10 bases remained unmatched. The CDR3 loop is CASTPNRGRTEAFF. The CDR3 DNA sequence: TGTGCCAGCACCCCAAACAGGGGACGGACTGAAGCTTTCTTT.

This clone was picked up one time. This chain joins TRBV9 and TRBJ1-3; D not certain. CDR3 size: 14 residues. V was trimmed by 0 bases and J by 3 bases, leaving 7 bases between them. Germline V gene sequence: CDR1 SGDLS, CDR2 YYNGEE. In DNA, the CDR3 is TGTGCCAGCAGCGTAGGTGGGGTTGGAAACACCATATATTTT. It yields the protein CASSVGGVGNTIYF.

J is TRBJ2-1 and V is TRBV7-6, with D maybe TRBD1 (6 bases). Germline CDR1 and CDR2: SGHVS and FNYEAQ. Trimming stripped 1 base from V and 9 bases from J, with 13 bases between. The CDR3 runs to 14 residues. This chain's CDR3 is CASSLGGRVSEQFF. CDR3 in DNA: TGTGCCAGCAGCTTAGGGGGGCGGGTGAGTGAGCAGTTCTTC.